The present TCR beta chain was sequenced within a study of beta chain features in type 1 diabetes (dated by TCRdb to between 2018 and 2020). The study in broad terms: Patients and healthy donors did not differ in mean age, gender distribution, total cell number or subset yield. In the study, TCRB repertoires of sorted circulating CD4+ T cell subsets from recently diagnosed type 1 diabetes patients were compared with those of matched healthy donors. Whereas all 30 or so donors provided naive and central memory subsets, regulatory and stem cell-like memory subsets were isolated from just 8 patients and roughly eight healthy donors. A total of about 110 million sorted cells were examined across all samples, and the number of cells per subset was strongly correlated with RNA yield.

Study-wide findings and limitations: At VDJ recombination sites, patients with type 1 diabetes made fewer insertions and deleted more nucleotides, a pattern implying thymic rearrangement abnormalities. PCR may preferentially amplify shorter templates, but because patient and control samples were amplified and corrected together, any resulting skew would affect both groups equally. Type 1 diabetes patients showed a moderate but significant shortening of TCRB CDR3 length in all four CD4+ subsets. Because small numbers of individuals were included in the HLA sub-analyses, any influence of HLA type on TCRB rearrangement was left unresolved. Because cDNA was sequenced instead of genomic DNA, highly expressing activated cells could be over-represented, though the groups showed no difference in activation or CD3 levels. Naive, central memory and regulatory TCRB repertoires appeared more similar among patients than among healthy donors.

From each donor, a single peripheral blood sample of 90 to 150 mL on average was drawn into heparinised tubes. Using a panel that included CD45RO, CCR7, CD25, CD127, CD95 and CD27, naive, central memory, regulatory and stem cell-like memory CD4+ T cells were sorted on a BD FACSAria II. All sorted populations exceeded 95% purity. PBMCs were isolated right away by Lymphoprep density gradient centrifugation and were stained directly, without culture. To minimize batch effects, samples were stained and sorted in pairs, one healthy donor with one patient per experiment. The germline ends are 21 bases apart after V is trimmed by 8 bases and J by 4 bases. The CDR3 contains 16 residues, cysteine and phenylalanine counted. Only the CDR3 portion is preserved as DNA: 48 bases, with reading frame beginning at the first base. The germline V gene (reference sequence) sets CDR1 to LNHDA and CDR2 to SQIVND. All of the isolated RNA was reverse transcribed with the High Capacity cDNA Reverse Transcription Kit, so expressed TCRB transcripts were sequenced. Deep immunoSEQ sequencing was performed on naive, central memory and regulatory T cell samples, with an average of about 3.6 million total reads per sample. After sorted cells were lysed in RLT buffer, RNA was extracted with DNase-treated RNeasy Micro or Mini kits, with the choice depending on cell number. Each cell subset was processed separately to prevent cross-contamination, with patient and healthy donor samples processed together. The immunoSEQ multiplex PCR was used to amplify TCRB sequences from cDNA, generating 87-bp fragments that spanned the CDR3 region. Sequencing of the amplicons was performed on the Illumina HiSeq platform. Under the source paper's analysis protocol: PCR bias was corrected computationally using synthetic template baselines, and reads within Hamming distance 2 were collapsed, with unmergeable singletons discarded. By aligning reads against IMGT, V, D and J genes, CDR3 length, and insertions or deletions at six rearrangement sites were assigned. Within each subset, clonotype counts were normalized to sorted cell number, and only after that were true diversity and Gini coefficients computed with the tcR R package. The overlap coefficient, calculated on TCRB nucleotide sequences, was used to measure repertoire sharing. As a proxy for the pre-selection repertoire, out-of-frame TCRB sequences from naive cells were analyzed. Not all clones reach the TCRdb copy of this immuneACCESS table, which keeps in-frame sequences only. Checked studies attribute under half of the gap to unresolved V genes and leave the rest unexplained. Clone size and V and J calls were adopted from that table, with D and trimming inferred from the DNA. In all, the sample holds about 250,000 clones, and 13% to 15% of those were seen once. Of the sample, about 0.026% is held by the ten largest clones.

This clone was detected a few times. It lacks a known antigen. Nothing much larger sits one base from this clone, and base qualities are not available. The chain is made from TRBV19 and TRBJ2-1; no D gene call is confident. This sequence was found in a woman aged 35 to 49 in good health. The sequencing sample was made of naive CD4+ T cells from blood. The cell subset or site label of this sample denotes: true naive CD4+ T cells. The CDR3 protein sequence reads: CASSTSLVPPYNEQFF. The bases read TGTGCCAGTTCAACTTCTCTAGTGCCCCCTTACAATGAGCAGTTCTTC.